These 30 T cell receptor beta chains were sequenced from one sample in a study of siplizumab effects on memory and regulatory T cells. Profiling relied on immunoSEQ multiplex PCR, and the TCRdb table lists in-frame clones only, not all of them. Of under 95,000 clones listed, 85% to 95% are singletons. Material: non-Treg CD4+ T cells sorted from blood. The receptors here all came from a human donor in good health.

This clone was seen a single time. The V and J genes are TRBV15 and TRBJ1-5, with 8 bases lining up with TRBD1. The V and J ends lost 3 bases and 0 bases, in that order; junction bases with no gene match: 10. Germline values: CDR1 LNHNV, CDR2 YYDKDF (reference sequence). The CDR3 spans 18 residues. The CDR3 region is CATSSDGQGLYSNQPQHF. CDR3 coding DNA: TGTGCCACCAGCAGTGATGGACAGGGCCTCTATAGCAATCAGCCCCAGCATTTT.

The chain has TRBV11-3 and TRBJ2-7, with 9 nucleotides matching TRBD2. Trimming cost V 8 bases and J 5 bases; bases outside gene matches: 13. The CDR3 consists of 15 residues. The germline CDR1 and CDR2 sequences are SGHNT and YENEEA. CDR3 sequence reads: CASRPPGSGSHEQYF. Here the CDR3 DNA reads TGTGCCAGCCGCCCCCCAGGTAGCGGGAGCCACGAGCAGTACTTC.

The rearrangement links TRBV9 to TRBJ1-5; no reliable D call. V shed 4 bases and J shed 6 bases, with 17 bases lying between them. CDR1 SGDLS and CDR2 YYNGEE come from the germline V gene. The CDR3 sequence is 15 residues long. The CDR3 DNA is TGTGCCAGCAGCTTAACCGGAGGGAACGGTCAGCCCCAGCATTTT. It yields the protein CASSLTGGNGQPQHF.

The chain recombines TRBV5-6 with TRBJ2-1, with D possibly matching TRBD2 (6 bases). The CDR3 length is 15 residues. Trimming cost V 3 bases and J 3 bases, with 13 bases left between them. Per germline, CDR1 SGHDT and CDR2 YYEEEE. CDR3 region: CASSWGVGHYNEQFF. CDR3 bases: TGTGCCAGCAGCTGGGGGGTGGGGCACTACAATGAGCAGTTCTTC.

V usage is TRBV5-6 and J usage is TRBJ1-4, with D unclear. V dropped 2 bases and J dropped 6 bases, with 11 bases sitting between them. The CDR3 extends over 14 amino acids. Germline values: CDR1 SGHDT, CDR2 YYEEEE. The CDR3 is CASSFGSSDEKLFF. CDR3 in DNA: TGTGCCAGCAGCTTTGGCAGCTCGGATGAAAAACTGTTTTTT.

The chain employs TRBV5-4 and TRBJ2-7, with 12 positions matching TRBD2. The germline V gene encodes CDR1 SGHNT and CDR2 YYREEE (reference sequence). V shed 4 bases, J shed 2 bases, and the junction held 4 bases outside the gene matches. The CDR3 sequence is 15 residues long. The CDR3 coding sequence is TGTGCCAGCAGCGCCGGACTAGCGGGGACCTACGAGCAGTACTTC. Translated: CASSAGLAGTYEQYF.

The V and J genes are TRBV19 and TRBJ1-5, with D perhaps matching TRBD1 (5 bases). The CDR3 sequence is 13 residues long. V shed 3 bases and J shed 5 bases, with 8 bases lying between them. Germline CDR1 is LNHDA and CDR2 is SQIVND (reference sequence). CDR3 amino acids: CASSIAGYQPQHF. CDR3 sequence (DNA): TGTGCCAGTAGTATCGCAGGGTATCAGCCCCAGCATTTT.

V is TRBV7-9 and J is TRBJ2-3, with 15 bases identical to TRBD2. V trimming: 1 base; J trimming: 5 bases; junction bases outside the gene matches: 7. CDR1 SEHNR and CDR2 FQNEAQ come from the germline V gene (reference sequence). This CDR3 has 18 amino acids. In DNA, the CDR3 is TGTGCCAGCAGCTTAGTAGGACTAGCGGGAGGGTTCGGAGATACGCAGTATTTT. This sequence encodes CASSLVGLAGGFGDTQYF.

The chain couples TRBV4-2 to TRBJ2-1; D uncertain. V lost 0 bases and J 12 bases, leaving 9 bases between the germline ends. This CDR3 is 12 amino acids long. The germline V gene has CDR1 LGHNA and CDR2 YNFKEQ. The CDR3 region is CASSQDPDWQFF. For the CDR3, the DNA is TGTGCCAGCAGCCAAGATCCCGATTGGCAGTTCTTC.

In the case of this clone: Sequence at one end of the junction differs from germline and may be a read error. The chain's CDR3 is CASSQLAGTAEKYF. As DNA, the CDR3 is TGTGCCAGCAGTCAGCTAGCGGGGACCGCCGAGAAGTACTTC. This chain joins TRBV6-5 and TRBJ2-7; TRBD2 matches 9 bases. The CDR3 length is 14 residues. CDR1 and CDR2 (germline): MNHEY, SVGAGI.

The chain employs TRBV9 and TRBJ2-7; D possibly corresponds to TRBD2 (5 bases). V lost 4 bases, J lost 2 bases, and 13 bases lay in between. The CDR3 is 14 residues long. Germline V gene sequence: CDR1 SGDLS, CDR2 YYNGEE. Here the CDR3 DNA reads TGTGCCAGCAGCCCCACGGGATTCCCCTACGAGCAGTACTTC. This sequence encodes CASSPTGFPYEQYF.

In its sample, this clone was seen once. The J gene is TRBJ2-7, the V gene TRBV4-2; the D gene is possibly TRBD2 (6 bases). With 0 bases removed from V and 1 base from J, the gap between germline ends came to 19 bases. The CDR3 has 18 amino acids. Germline V CDR1 and CDR2: LGHNA, YNFKEQ. In DNA form, the CDR3 reads TGTGCCAGCAGCCAAGAGGTTCGATTTGGAGGGTCATCCTACGAGCAGTACTTC. It specifies CASSQEVRFGGSSYEQYF.

The chain combines TRBV10-2 with TRBJ2-7, with a weak D call TRBD2 (5 bases). Germline values: CDR1 WSHSY, CDR2 SAAADI. Between the trimmed V and J ends, which lost 7 bases and 1 base, there was a span of 11 bases. CDR3 length: 13 amino acids. The CDR3 region has the DNA TGCGCCAGCATGTTCCGGGGTTCCTACGAGCAGTACTTC. Its protein is CASMFRGSYEQYF.

In DNA form, the CDR3 reads TGTGCCAGTAATGAGCCGGGCCTCATCTATGGCTACACCTTC. Translating it yields CASNEPGLIYGYTF. The rearrangement joins TRBV19 to TRBJ1-2; D unclear. The CDR3 is 14 amino acids. Germline-derived CDR1 and CDR2 are LNHDA and SQIVND (reference sequence). Trimming cost V 7 bases and J 4 bases, with 16 bases left between them.

The chain recombines TRBV10-3 with TRBJ2-4; D is tentatively TRBD1 or TRBD2 (6 bases each). The V gene lost 0 bases and the J gene lost 0 bases, with 15 bases spanning the gap. CDR3 length equals 18 residues. Per the germline V gene, CDR1 is ENHRY and CDR2 is SYGVKD. This chain's CDR3 is CAISESGGRRLAKNIQYF. In nucleotides, the CDR3 is TGTGCCATCAGTGAGTCAGGGGGGCGGAGGTTAGCCAAAAACATTCAGTACTTC.

This chain joins TRBV20-1 and TRBJ2-7; D call uncertain. The CDR3 runs to 9 residues. The V end lost 6 bases, the J end lost 4 bases, and 4 bases lay between the germline ends. Germline CDR1 and CDR2: DFQATT and SNEGSKA (reference sequence). CDR3 nucleotide sequence: TGCAGTGCGGCGTACGAGCAGTACTTC. It yields the protein CSAAYEQYF.

V usage is TRBV29-1 and J usage is TRBJ1-5; D remains ambiguous. The V end was cut by 5 bases, the J end by 1 base, with 12 bases between. The CDR3 consists of 14 residues. The V gene's germline CDR1 is SQVTM and CDR2 ANQGSEA. The CDR3: CSVWEGLSNQPQHF. In DNA, the CDR3 is TGCAGCGTTTGGGAAGGGCTGAGCAATCAGCCCCAGCATTTT. Using reference TRBV29-1 and TRBJ1-5 for the parts outside the CDR3, the full variable domain is SAVISQKPSRDICQRGTSLTIQCQVDSQVTMMFWYRQQPGQSLTLIATANQGSEATYESGFVIDKFPISRPNLTFSTLTVSNMSPEDSSIYLCSVWEGLSNQPQHFGDGTRLSIL.

The rearrangement links TRBV7-2 to TRBJ2-7; TRBD2 aligns across 8 bases. The CDR3 runs 17 residues. The J segment lost 2 bases and the V segment lost 5 bases, leaving 14 bases of the junction unmatched. CDR1 and CDR2 (germline): SGHTA, FQGNSA. CDR3 sequence reads: CASSLRWTAGVTYEQYF. The CDR3 DNA follows: TGTGCCAGCAGCCTTAGGTGGACAGCGGGAGTAACCTACGAGCAGTACTTC.

This sequence joins TRBV2 and TRBJ1-6, with 8 bases identical to TRBD1. V trimming: 6 bases; J trimming: 9 bases; junction bases outside the gene matches: 7. This CDR3 spans 14 amino acids. Germline CDR1 reads SNHLY; CDR2 reads FYNNEI. This CDR3 is CASSKDRVGSPLHF. The CDR3 coding sequence is TGTGCCAGCAGCAAGGACAGGGTGGGTTCACCCCTCCACTTT. Complete variable domain (other parts from reference TRBV2 and TRBJ1-6): EPEVTQTPSHQVTQMGQEVILRCVPISNHLYFYWYRQILGQKVEFLVSFYNNEISEKSEIFDDQFSVERPDGSNFTLKIRSTKLEDSAMYFCASSKDRVGSPLHFGNGTRLTVT.

J is TRBJ2-3 and V is TRBV7-3; D is unclear. Trimming stripped 3 bases from V and 3 bases from J, with 10 bases between. Germline V gene lookup returns CDR1 SGHTA and CDR2 FQGTGA. The CDR3 spans 14 residues. The CDR3: CASSLWDPTDTQYF. In nucleotides, the CDR3 is TGTGCCAGCAGCTTGTGGGATCCGACAGATACGCAGTATTTT.

The V call is TRBV5-5, the J call TRBJ1-5; D is perhaps TRBD1 (5 bases). The CDR3 consists of 15 residues. Germline V gene lookup returns CDR1 SGHKS and CDR2 YYEKEE (reference sequence). Trimming removed 4 bases at V and 0 bases at J, with 11 bases between. CDR3 sequence: CASSIGHASNQPQHF. The CDR3 region has the DNA TGTGCCAGCAGCATAGGACACGCTAGCAATCAGCCCCAGCATTTT.

This clone was counted once. The DNA of the CDR3 is TGTGCCAGCTCACCAGCTAGCGGGGGGGCATACAATGAGCAGTTCTTC. This codes for CASSPASGGAYNEQFF. The gene calls are TRBV18 and TRBJ2-1; TRBD2 agrees at 12 bases. After removal of 2 bases from V and 4 bases from J, the junction contained 3 bases not matched to a gene. CDR3 length: 16 amino acids. Germline CDR1 and CDR2: KGHSH and LQKENI.

The V and J genes are TRBV7-9 and TRBJ2-2, with D possibly matching TRBD1 (5 bases). Germline values: CDR1 SEHNR, CDR2 FQNEAQ (reference sequence). V was trimmed by 1 base and J by 5 bases, leaving 14 bases between them. This CDR3 has 16 residues. The CDR3 sequence is CASSLGDSLRTGELFF. For the CDR3, the DNA is TGTGCCAGCAGCTTAGGTGACAGCCTGAGGACCGGGGAGCTGTTTTTT.

The sample holds one count of this clone. This chain uses TRBV19 with TRBJ2-7, with D unresolved. Trimming cost V 10 bases and J 2 bases, with 12 bases left between them. CDR1 and CDR2 (germline): LNHDA, SQIVND (reference sequence). The CDR3 covers 12 residues. The CDR3 nucleotides read TGTGCCACGGGCACTCGCCCCTACGAGCAGTACTTC. This sequence encodes CATGTRPYEQYF. Using reference TRBV19 and TRBJ2-7 for the parts outside the CDR3, the full variable domain is DGGITQSPKYLFRKEGQNVTLSCEQNLNHDAMYWYRQDPGQGLRLIYYSQIVNDFQKGDIAEGYSVSREKKESFPLTVTSAQKNPTAFYLCATGTRPYEQYFGPGTRLTVT.

On this clone itself: The junction does not match germline at one end; this may be a read error. The chain links TRBV5-1 to TRBJ1-1; no clear D gene. CDR3 length: 15 residues. Germline lookup yields CDR1 SGHRS and CDR2 YFSETQ. The CDR3 spells CASSLDGSMNTEAFF. The CDR3 DNA reads TGCGCCAGCAGTTTGGATGGGAGCATGAACACTGAAGCTTTCTTT.

The V and J genes are TRBV7-2 and TRBJ2-1; 9 bases match TRBD1. The CDR3 consists of 15 residues. With 6 bases clipped from V and 5 bases from J, the junction kept 8 bases outside the gene matches. The germline gives CDR1 SGHTA, CDR2 FQGNSA. The CDR3: CASSSGTGRNNEQFF. The CDR3 nucleotides read TGTGCCAGCAGTTCCGGGACAGGGCGGAACAATGAGCAGTTCTTC.

This clone was seen a single time. The chain employs TRBV10-3 and TRBJ2-3; 7 bases line up with TRBD1. Germline V gene lookup returns CDR1 ENHRY and CDR2 SYGVKD. The CDR3 is 15 amino acids. With V trimmed by 4 bases and J by 4 bases, 8 bases remained unmatched. The CDR3 DNA follows: TGTGCCATCAGTGTAGAGGGGGCCCGGGCAGATACGCAGTATTTT. It is translated as CAISVEGARADTQYF.

This chain links TRBV23-1 with TRBJ2-3; 9 bases map to TRBD2. TRBV23-1 is recorded as an ORF, its role being uncertain. CDR3 size: 17 residues. Trimming at V came to 2 bases and at J to 2 bases, leaving 8 bases not matched to a gene. The CDR3 bases are TGCGCCAGCAGTCAAGGCGGGGGGGCCCCAAACACAGATACGCAGTATTTT. It encodes CASSQGGGAPNTDTQYF.

The V call is TRBV7-8, the J call TRBJ1-6, with D perhaps matching TRBD1 (5 bases). The CDR3 extends over 14 amino acids. Germline-derived CDR1 and CDR2 are SGHVS and FQNEAQ. The germline V and J ends were trimmed by 5 bases and 8 bases, with 13 bases remaining between them. CDR3 residues: CASSLNRGDSPLHF. The CDR3 nucleotides read TGTGCCAGCAGCCTGAACAGAGGGGATTCACCCCTCCACTTT.

The DNA for the CDR3 is TGTGCCAGTAGTGTCCGGGACACTAATCAGCCCCAGCATTTT. Protein sequence: CASSVRDTNQPQHF. This chain joins TRBV19 and TRBJ1-5; weak D call: TRBD1 (6 bases). V was pared by 5 bases and J by 4 bases, with 12 bases between. The CDR3 totals 14 residues. Germline V CDR1 and CDR2: LNHDA, SQIVND (reference sequence). The full variable domain, in which reference TRBV19 and TRBJ1-5 provide the parts outside the CDR3, is DGGITQSPKYLFRKEGQNVTLSCEQNLNHDAMYWYRQDPGQGLRLIYYSQIVNDFQKGDIAEGYSVSREKKESFPLTVTSAQKNPTAFYLCASSVRDTNQPQHFGDGTRLSIL.